The 27 T cell receptor beta chains given below trace back to one sample, sequenced in a study of T cells in Graves' hyperthyroidism and ophthalmopathy. RNA transcripts were the template for amplifying TCR beta CDR3 regions. The primer set for the first-round RT-PCR of the TCR CDR3 was HTBI. A single record per CDR3 protein comes from TCRdb applying MiXCR to the multiplex PCR reads. The table shows around 190,000 distinct CDR3 sequences, with about a sixth occurring only once. Sequenced material: blood. These receptors were taken from a woman aged 45-59 years with Graves' hyperthyroidism.

This clonotype was detected ten times or more. The V call is TRBV5-6, the J call TRBJ1-5; 7 bases match TRBD1. This CDR3 has 16 amino acids. From germline, CDR1 is SGHDT and CDR2 YYEEEE. V was pared by 2 bases and J by 0 bases, with 5 bases of the junction left unmatched. CDR3 loop: CASSFRGTYSNQPQHF. CDR3 in DNA: TGTGCCAGCAGCTTCAGGGGGACTTATAGCAATCAGCCCCAGCATTTT.

This clonotype appeared many times. The chain combines TRBV3-1 with TRBJ2-3, with TRBD2 matching over 8 bases. With V trimmed by 0 bases and J by 6 bases, 8 bases remained unmatched. This CDR3 region has 16 residues. From germline, CDR1 is LGHDT and CDR2 YNNKEL (reference sequence). The CDR3 here is CASSQEFPGGPDTQYF. CDR3 bases: TGTGCCAGCAGCCAAGAGTTCCCGGGAGGGCCGGATACGCAGTATTTT.

The chain employs TRBV20-1 and TRBJ2-7; 11 nucleotides align to TRBD2. Trimming removed 0 bases from V and 4 bases from J; junction bases left unmatched: 5. Germline CDR1 and CDR2: DFQATT and SNEGSKA (reference sequence). The CDR3 covers 15 residues. The CDR3 protein is CSARDGTSGFYEQYF. CDR3 nucleotides: TGCAGTGCTAGAGATGGGACTAGCGGATTTTACGAGCAGTACTTC.

The V call is TRBV20-1, the J call TRBJ1-1, with a weak D call TRBD1 (5 bases). Germline V gene sequence: CDR1 DFQATT, CDR2 SNEGSKA (reference sequence). The CDR3 has 15 residues. V lost 3 bases, J lost 0 bases, and 14 bases lay in between. DNA of the CDR3: TGCAGTGCTAGGGCGACAGCCTTCATGAACACTGAAGCTTTCTTT. Its translation: CSARATAFMNTEAFF.

This clonotype was counted many times. The rearrangement links TRBV9 to TRBJ1-1; 9 nucleotides match TRBD1. After removal of 0 bases from V and 6 bases from J, the junction contained 6 bases not matched to a gene. CDR1 and CDR2 from the germline V gene are SGDLS and YYNGEE. This CDR3 spans 15 amino acids. CDR3 protein: CASSVAGQGIPEAFF. DNA of the CDR3: TGTGCCAGCAGCGTAGCCGGACAGGGGATCCCTGAAGCTTTCTTT.

Ten or more counts support this clonotype. The V and J genes are TRBV6-1 and TRBJ1-2; no reliable D call. Looked up from germline, CDR1 is MNHNS and CDR2 is SASEGT. The CDR3 consists of 14 residues. The ends were cut back, 0 bases at V and 4 bases at J, with 9 bases in the middle. This chain's CDR3 is CASSEASEGYGYTF. DNA for the CDR3: TGTGCCAGCAGTGAAGCTTCGGAGGGCTATGGCTACACCTTC.

The CDR3 DNA reads as TGTGCCTGGATCACCGGACAGGGGGCTGACGAGCAGTTCTTC. Translation: CAWITGQGADEQFF. The chain couples TRBV30 to TRBJ2-1; 11 nucleotides match TRBD1. The CDR3 totals 14 residues. V was pared by 4 bases and J by 10 bases, with 9 bases of the junction left unmatched. CDR1 and CDR2 (germline): GTSNPN, SVGIG (reference sequence).

This clonotype was counted ten times or more. V and J are TRBV28 and TRBJ2-1; D is uncertain. The V end lost 3 bases, the J end lost 4 bases, and 7 bases lay between the germline ends. Germline V gene data show CDR1 as MDHEN and CDR2 as SYDVKM. This CDR3 has 13 residues. CDR3 loop: CASSFQAYNEQFF. CDR3 nucleotide sequence: TGTGCCAGCAGTTTTCAAGCATACAATGAGCAGTTCTTC. Based on the CDR3 plus reference TRBV28 and TRBJ2-1, the full variable domain is DVKVTQSSRYLVKRTGEKVFLECVQDMDHENMFWYRQDPGLGLRLIYFSYDVKMKEKGDIPEGYSVSREKKERFSLILESASTNQTSMYLCASSFQAYNEQFFGPGTRLTVL.

The sample holds many counts of this clonotype. This sequence joins TRBV28 and TRBJ1-1; D unresolved. The germline V and J ends were trimmed by 7 bases and 10 bases, with 16 bases remaining between them. This CDR3 contains 12 residues. Germline V lookup: CDR1 MDHEN, CDR2 SYDVKM. The chain's CDR3 is CASTPGLRLAFF. In DNA, the CDR3 is TGTGCCAGCACCCCAGGTCTGAGACTAGCTTTCTTT.

The V and J genes are TRBV20-1 and TRBJ2-7; D gene ambiguous. The CDR3 is made up of 13 amino acids. Germline CDR1 and CDR2: DFQATT and SNEGSKA (reference sequence). Trimming cost V 3 bases and J 6 bases, with 15 bases left between them. Here the CDR3 reads CSASPGQLGEQYF. The CDR3 nucleotides read TGCAGTGCTAGCCCCGGTCAGCTCGGCGAGCAGTACTTC.

The table lists this clonotype with a few counts. CDR3 protein: CASSFGLGTEAFF. In DNA form, the CDR3 reads TGTGCCAGCAGCTTTGGGTTGGGCACTGAAGCTTTCTTT. The rearrangement joins TRBV5-5 to TRBJ1-1; D not resolved. This CDR3 spans 13 amino acids. The V end was cut by 2 bases, the J end by 4 bases, with 9 bases between. CDR1 and CDR2 from the germline V gene are SGHKS and YYEKEE (reference sequence).

This clonotype was seen only a few times. This chain uses TRBV6-5 with TRBJ2-7, with 7 nucleotides matching TRBD2. CDR1 and CDR2 (germline): MNHEY, SVGAGI. The junction had 2 bases not matched to a gene; V was cut back by 0 bases and J by 3 bases. The CDR3 spans 14 residues. The CDR3, as DNA: TGTGCCAGCAGTTACTCTGCGGGAGTCTACGAGCAGTACTTC. Translated: CASSYSAGVYEQYF.

This clonotype showed up many times. J is TRBJ2-5 and V is TRBV7-9; D is ambiguous. The CDR3 is 14 residues long. Looked up from germline, CDR1 is SEHNR and CDR2 is FQNEAQ (reference sequence). V shed 5 bases and J shed 2 bases, with 12 bases lying between them. CDR3 coding DNA: TGTGCCAGCAGCCCTCCCATGGGTCAAGAGACCCAGTACTTC. It translates to CASSPPMGQETQYF.

This clonotype came up many times. The chain recombines TRBV24-1 with TRBJ2-7; 7 bases are a match to TRBD2. In germline, CDR1 is KGHDR, CDR2 SFDVKD. The V gene end was trimmed by 9 bases and the J gene end by 6 bases; junction bases not matched to a gene: 13. This CDR3 region has 14 residues. For the CDR3, the DNA is TGTGCCACCTCCCGGCAGGCCCAGCGGGGCGAGCAGTACTTC. Translated, it gives CATSRQAQRGEQYF.

This clonotype was counted at least ten times. V is TRBV6-1 and J is TRBJ1-2; D gene unclear. CDR1 and CDR2 from the germline V gene are MNHNS and SASEGT. CDR3 length: 11 residues. Trimming took off 4 bases at V and 7 bases at J, with 7 bases between the two ends. In DNA form, the CDR3 reads TGTGCCAGCAGTGGAGTTGGTGGCTACACCTTC. This encodes CASSGVGGYTF.

Only a few counts were recorded for this clonotype. This CDR3 reads CATSPGGVNTEAFF. CDR3 sequence (DNA): TGTGCCACCAGCCCGGGAGGGGTGAACACTGAAGCTTTCTTT. V and J are TRBV15 and TRBJ1-1; maybe TRBD1 (5 bases). V lost 5 bases and J lost 0, with 10 bases in between. The CDR3 is 14 amino acids. CDR1 LNHNV and CDR2 YYDKDF come from the germline V gene (reference sequence).

This clonotype was seen many times. The V and J genes are TRBV6-1 and TRBJ1-1; perhaps TRBD1 as D (5 bases). This CDR3 contains 14 residues. Germline V CDR1 and CDR2: MNHNS, SASEGT. Trimming removed 7 bases from V and 2 bases from J, with 14 bases in between. DNA of the CDR3: TGTGCCAGCAATAGACAGTTAAAAAACACTGAAGCTTTCTTT. Encoded protein: CASNRQLKNTEAFF.

This clonotype was observed many times. The chain carries TRBV7-6 and TRBJ2-3; D perhaps matches TRBD2 (5 bases). The V end lost 0 bases, the J end lost 3 bases, and 13 bases lay between the germline ends. CDR1 is SGHVS, CDR2 FNYEAQ, per germline. CDR3 length: 16 residues. The CDR3 is CASSLARLALTDTQYF. CDR3 coding DNA: TGTGCCAGCAGCTTAGCACGGCTAGCACTGACAGATACGCAGTATTTT. Based on the CDR3 plus reference TRBV7-6 and TRBJ2-3, the full variable domain is GAGVSQSPRYKVTKRGQDVALRCDPISGHVSLYWYRQALGQGPEFLTYFNYEAQQDKSGLPNDRFSAERPEGSISTLTIQRTEQRDSAMYRCASSLARLALTDTQYFGPGTRLTVL.

This rearrangement joins TRBV5-1 to TRBJ1-5; D remains unclear. The V gene's germline CDR1 is SGHRS and CDR2 YFSETQ. The CDR3 is 15 residues long. V was shortened by 0 bases and J by 2 bases, with 9 bases between the two germline ends. The CDR3 here is CASSLEGMGNQPQHF. The CDR3 nucleotides are TGCGCCAGCAGCTTGGAAGGGATGGGCAATCAGCCCCAGCATTTT.

This clonotype was counted ten times or more. The chain recombines TRBV7-2 with TRBJ1-1, with 7 bases aligning to TRBD1. The CDR3 has 14 residues. The V gene's germline CDR1 is SGHTA and CDR2 FQGNSA. V shed 5 bases, J shed 5 bases, and the junction held 8 bases outside the gene matches. The CDR3 nucleotides read TGTGCCAGCAGCCTAGGGACAGTTGTAACTGAAGCTTTCTTT. It codes for CASSLGTVVTEAFF.

The rearrangement uses TRBV4-1 and TRBJ1-5; D perhaps matches TRBD1 (5 bases). Trimming stripped 3 bases from V and 5 bases from J, with 11 bases between. CDR1 is MGHRA and CDR2 is YSYEKL in the germline V gene. This CDR3 has 14 residues. CDR3 in amino acids: CASSHPARDQPQHF. The CDR3 nucleotides read TGCGCCAGCAGCCACCCTGCCAGGGATCAGCCCCAGCATTTT.

Details on this clonotype: A much larger clone lies one base from this, so it may be a read error. The conserved closing phenylalanine or tryptophan is absent in this CDR3, likely reflecting a read error. This sequence joins TRBV12-3 or TRBV12-4 and TRBJ1-2; D is unclear. This CDR3 region has 14 residues. V was pared by 5 bases and J by 1 base, with 11 bases between. CDR3 sequence: CASSGSRLNYGYTL. The CDR3, as DNA: TGTGCCAGCAGTGGGAGCAGGCTTAACTATGGCTACACCCTC.

In this sample, this clonotype turned up many times. The chain recombines TRBV12-3 or TRBV12-4 with TRBJ2-1; D is unresolved. This CDR3 comprises 14 residues. The ends were cut back, 7 bases at V and 9 bases at J, with 19 bases in the middle. CDR3 residues: CASTSVNLRGEQFF. The DNA for the CDR3 is TGTGCCAGCACCTCCGTCAACCTCCGCGGTGAGCAGTTCTTC.

The V gene is TRBV12-3 or TRBV12-4, the J gene TRBJ1-3; D gene unclear. Trimming shortened V by 8 bases and J by 1 base, and 3 bases separated the two germline ends. The CDR3 spans 11 residues. The CDR3 reads CASGSGNTIYF. The CDR3 nucleotides are TGTGCCAGCGGATCTGGAAACACCATATATTTT.

Only a few counts were recorded for this clonotype. The chain joins TRBV3-1 to TRBJ2-1, with D possibly being TRBD1 (8 bases). There are 15 residues in the CDR3. The germline CDR1 and CDR2 sequences are LGHDT and YNNKEL (reference sequence). The V end was cut by 3 bases, the J end by 8 bases, with 17 bases between. CDR3: CASSHADREGYEQFF. The DNA for the CDR3 is TGTGCCAGCAGCCACGCGGACAGGGAGGGGTATGAGCAGTTCTTC.

This clonotype was detected a few times. The gene calls are TRBV12-3 or TRBV12-4 and TRBJ2-1; 10 nucleotides agree with TRBD2. V shed 8 bases, J shed 3 bases, and the junction held 1 base outside the gene matches. The CDR3 sequence is 13 residues long. In DNA, the CDR3 is TGTGCCAGCCGGACTAGCGGCTACAATGAGCAGTTCTTC. As protein: CASRTSGYNEQFF.

This clonotype was detected many times. V and J are TRBV3-1 and TRBJ1-2; the D is unclear. The CDR3 is made up of 13 amino acids. The V gene lost 4 bases and the J gene lost 0 bases, with 6 bases spanning the gap. CDR1 is LGHDT, CDR2 YNNKEL, per germline (reference sequence). The CDR3 protein is CASSPLTNYGYTF. CDR3 bases: TGTGCCAGCAGCCCTCTGACTAACTATGGCTACACCTTC.